A single sample gave rise to the 32 T cell receptor beta chains below, sequenced in a study of chemoradiotherapy in HPV16-positive cancers. The protocol was immunoSEQ multiplex PCR, while the TCRdb copy is restricted to in-frame clones and leaves out a portion. Seen here are about 14,000 clones, around 79% observed once, and the top ten hold under 10%. This material was obtained from a patient who underwent chemoradiotherapy. Receptors were obtained from a human donor with HPV-associated anogenital cancer.

This sequence joins TRBV13 and TRBJ2-5; unclear D gene. The germline CDR1 and CDR2 sequences are PRHDT and FYEKMQ (reference sequence). V lost 5 bases to trimming and J lost 5 bases, with 15 bases between them. The CDR3 spans 14 residues. The CDR3 loop is CASSLRAPTETQYF. In DNA, the CDR3 is TGTGCCAGCAGCCTCCGGGCTCCGACGGAGACCCAGTACTTC.

The sample holds a few counts of this clone. DNA for the CDR3: TGCGCCAGCAGTGAGTCGGGGTGGGAGCCCCAGCATTTT. As protein: CASSESGWEPQHF. The chain recombines TRBV10-1 with TRBJ1-5; D remains unclear. The germline gives CDR1 WNHNN, CDR2 SYGVQD (reference sequence). V lost 0 bases to trimming and J lost 8 bases, with 8 bases between them. The CDR3 totals 13 residues.

The V and J genes are TRBV19 and TRBJ2-3; tentatively, D is TRBD1 or TRBD2 (5 bases each). Trimming cost V 4 bases and J 0 bases, with 11 bases left between them. The CDR3 spans 15 residues. Germline V gene sequence: CDR1 LNHDA, CDR2 SQIVND (reference sequence). CDR3 sequence (DNA): TGTGCCAGTAGTACATCCCGGGACAGCACAGATACGCAGTATTTT. Residues: CASSTSRDSTDTQYF. Complete variable domain (other parts from reference TRBV19 and TRBJ2-3): DGGITQSPKYLFRKEGQNVTLSCEQNLNHDAMYWYRQDPGQGLRLIYYSQIVNDFQKGDIAEGYSVSREKKESFPLTVTSAQKNPTAFYLCASSTSRDSTDTQYFGPGTRLTVL.

V usage is TRBV5-6 and J usage is TRBJ2-7; 10 bases fit TRBD2. V shed 4 bases and J 1 base; nucleotides not matched to a gene: 8. There are 16 residues in the CDR3. The V gene's germline CDR1 is SGHDT and CDR2 YYEEEE. CDR3 region: CASSGPSGRGSYEQYF. CDR3 bases: TGTGCCAGCAGCGGCCCTAGCGGGAGAGGGTCCTACGAGCAGTACTTC.

The chain links TRBV2 to TRBJ2-7, with D possibly TRBD1 on 6 matching bases. With 6 bases removed from V and 0 bases from J, the gap between germline ends came to 9 bases. The V gene's germline CDR1 is SNHLY and CDR2 FYNNEI. The CDR3 spans 13 residues. This chain's CDR3 is CASRTGYSYEQYF. The CDR3 DNA reads TGTGCCAGCAGAACAGGGTACTCCTACGAGCAGTACTTC.

This chain joins TRBV7-3 and TRBJ2-5; 7 bases fit TRBD1. CDR1 SGHTA and CDR2 FQGTGA come from the germline V gene. The CDR3 extends over 14 amino acids. V was clipped by 5 bases and J by 3 bases; unmatched bases: 6. In nucleotides, the CDR3 is TGTGCCAGCAGCCGCTACGGGACAGAAGAGACCCAGTACTTC. This codes for CASSRYGTEETQYF.

This clone was detected only once. The chain recombines TRBV5-1 with TRBJ2-5, with D possibly being TRBD1 (6 bases). The CDR3 contains 14 residues. Germline assignment: CDR1 SGHRS and CDR2 YFSETQ. Deletions cut 2 bases from V and 2 bases from J, with 10 bases between. CDR3 nucleotides: TGCGCCAGCAGCTTACAGGGAGCTCAAGAGACCCAGTACTTC. It codes for CASSLQGAQETQYF.

The V gene is TRBV6-6, the J gene TRBJ2-1; 7 bases map to TRBD2. Germline lookup yields CDR1 MNHNY and CDR2 SVGAGI (reference sequence). The CDR3 contains 15 residues. The junction had 3 bases not matched to a gene; V was cut back by 2 bases and J by 2 bases. The CDR3 reads CASSYEGGTYNEQFF. CDR3 DNA sequence: TGTGCCAGCAGTTACGAGGGAGGGACCTACAATGAGCAGTTCTTC.

This clone has a handful of counts. This chain joins TRBV6-1 and TRBJ1-4, with D unclear. Germline V gene data show CDR1 as MNHNS and CDR2 as SASEGT. Trimming stripped 8 bases from V and 0 bases from J, with 10 bases between. This CDR3 spans 14 amino acids. CDR3 residues: CASGLIATNEKLFF. The CDR3 DNA is TGTGCCAGCGGATTGATTGCAACTAATGAAAAACTGTTTTTT.

The CDR3 region has the DNA TGTGCCAGTAGTATAAGCGCCTGGAGGGCAGATACGCAGTATTTT. Amino acids: CASSISAWRADTQYF. The rearrangement links TRBV19 to TRBJ2-3; a possible D gene is TRBD2 (6 bases). This CDR3 has 15 amino acids. V lost 2 bases, J lost 4 bases, and 13 bases lay in between. Germline V lookup: CDR1 LNHDA, CDR2 SQIVND (reference sequence). Full variable domain (remainder filled in from reference TRBV19 and TRBJ2-3): DGGITQSPKYLFRKEGQNVTLSCEQNLNHDAMYWYRQDPGQGLRLIYYSQIVNDFQKGDIAEGYSVSREKKESFPLTVTSAQKNPTAFYLCASSISAWRADTQYFGPGTRLTVL.

V is TRBV29-1 and J is TRBJ1-2; D not certain. The germline gives CDR1 SQVTM, CDR2 ANQGSEA. The CDR3 covers 12 residues. Trimming pared 6 bases from V and 3 bases from J, leaving 11 bases between. For the CDR3, the DNA is TGCAGCGTCCCGATGGACCACTATGGCTACACCTTC. Translation gives CSVPMDHYGYTF.

The gene calls are TRBV7-9 and TRBJ2-1; 7 bases agree with TRBD2. The trim removed 2 bases at V and 9 bases at J, leaving 7 bases unmatched. The V gene's germline CDR1 is SEHNR and CDR2 FQNEAQ (reference sequence). The CDR3 loop spans 14 amino acids. The CDR3 DNA sequence: TGTGCCAGCAGCTTAAGGGCTAGCGGTATTGAGCAGTTCTTC. It encodes CASSLRASGIEQFF.

V gene TRBV5-1 combines with J gene TRBJ1-1; no clear D gene. This CDR3 has 14 amino acids. Trimming pared 2 bases from V and 1 base from J, leaving 9 bases between. Germline CDR1 SGHRS, CDR2 YFSETQ. CDR3 protein: CASSFNSQNTEAFF. The CDR3 DNA sequence: TGCGCCAGCAGCTTTAACTCGCAGAACACTGAAGCTTTCTTT.

This clone was observed a few times. The chain employs TRBV2 and TRBJ2-7; either TRBD1 or TRBD2 may fit D (6 bases each). Trimming removed 4 bases from V and 0 bases from J, with 10 bases in between. This CDR3 has 14 residues. Germline V lookup: CDR1 SNHLY, CDR2 FYNNEI. Here the CDR3 DNA reads TGTGCCAGCAGTGCGGGGGCTAGCTCCTACGAGCAGTACTTC. It codes for CASSAGASSYEQYF.

This chain connects TRBV5-6 to TRBJ1-5, with no clear D. Trimming removed 4 bases from V and 0 bases from J, with 8 bases in between. The CDR3 is 14 amino acids. The germline V gene has CDR1 SGHDT and CDR2 YYEEEE. The CDR3 bases are TGTGCCAGCAGCGGGTTTCTTAGCAATCAGCCCCAGCATTTT. It specifies CASSGFLSNQPQHF.

The chain carries TRBV27 and TRBJ2-1, with D uncertain. The V gene lost 6 bases and the J gene lost 3 bases, with 6 bases spanning the gap. Germline V lookup: CDR1 MNHEY, CDR2 SMNVEV (reference sequence). The CDR3 spans 12 residues. The CDR3 here is CASRRGYNEQFF. The CDR3 DNA follows: TGTGCCAGCAGAAGAGGCTACAATGAGCAGTTCTTC.

J is TRBJ1-2 and V is TRBV27; weak D call: TRBD1 (5 bases). V shed 2 bases and J shed 4 bases, with 26 bases lying between them. From germline, CDR1 is MNHEY and CDR2 SMNVEV (reference sequence). The CDR3 has 19 amino acids. CDR3 DNA sequence: TGTGCCAGCAGTTTAAGGGCAATCCCGGGACCTGCCTACAGCTATGGCTACACCTTC. Translating it yields CASSLRAIPGPAYSYGYTF.

The V gene is TRBV18, the J gene TRBJ1-1; no clear D gene. The V gene lost 0 bases and the J gene lost 2 bases, with 10 bases spanning the gap. Germline CDR1 KGHSH, CDR2 LQKENI. This CDR3 contains 15 residues. The CDR3: CASSPPNNQNTEAFF. The CDR3 bases are TGTGCCAGCTCACCACCGAACAACCAAAACACTGAAGCTTTCTTT.

The chain links TRBV19 to TRBJ2-2; the match to TRBD1 covers 8 bases. The CDR3 loop spans 16 amino acids. V lost 5 bases, J lost 1 base, and 6 bases stayed unmatched. Germline values: CDR1 LNHDA, CDR2 SQIVND (reference sequence). CDR3 coding DNA: TGTGCCAGTAGTGGATCCGGGACAGGGAACACCGGGGAGCTGTTTTTT. As protein: CASSGSGTGNTGELFF.

The V and J genes are TRBV11-2 and TRBJ2-1, with 9 bases that match TRBD2. The CDR3 spans 16 residues. Germline V gene lookup returns CDR1 SGHAT and CDR2 FQNNGV. Trimming removed 5 bases from V and 8 bases from J; junction bases left unmatched: 13. The CDR3 loop is CASSPYGAGGYYEQFF. Written as DNA, the CDR3 is TGTGCCAGCAGCCCCTATGGGGCGGGAGGGTATTATGAGCAGTTCTTC. Full variable domain (rest looked up from reference TRBV11-2 and TRBJ2-1): EAGVAQSPRYKIIEKRQSVAFWCNPISGHATLYWYQQILGQGPKLLIQFQNNGVVDDSQLPKDRFSAERLKGVDSTLKIQPAKLEDSAVYLCASSPYGAGGYYEQFFGPGTRLTVL.

This clone was seen only a few times. The V gene is TRBV19, the J gene TRBJ2-7; maybe TRBD2 (6 bases). V was shortened by 3 bases and J by 1 base, with 13 bases between the two germline ends. The CDR3 spans 15 residues. CDR1 is LNHDA, CDR2 SQIVND, per germline (reference sequence). CDR3 DNA sequence: TGTGCCAGTAGTATCAGGGTCGGAGGGTCCTACGAGCAGTACTTC. The encoded protein is CASSIRVGGSYEQYF.

This chain links TRBV5-1 with TRBJ2-3; D is undetermined. Trimming left V 4 bases short and J 4 bases short, with 7 bases between. The CDR3 covers 12 residues. Germline values: CDR1 SGHRS, CDR2 YFSETQ. CDR3 protein: CASSIDPDTQYF. Here the CDR3 DNA reads TGCGCCAGCAGCATCGATCCAGATACGCAGTATTTT.

The gene calls are TRBV2 and TRBJ2-3; D is unresolved. V was shortened by 4 bases and J by 4 bases, with 3 bases between the two germline ends. The CDR3 covers 11 residues. Germline V gene sequence: CDR1 SNHLY, CDR2 FYNNEI. Here the CDR3 DNA reads TGTGCCAGCAGTGGTCCAGATACGCAGTATTTT. Protein sequence: CASSGPDTQYF.

Only one count was recorded for this clone. This chain links TRBV19 with TRBJ1-3; D uncertain. Trimming took 7 bases from V and 0 from J, leaving 10 bases between them. CDR3 length equals 14 residues. Germline V CDR1 and CDR2: LNHDA, SQIVND (reference sequence). CDR3 amino acids: CASIPSYSGNTIYF. In DNA form, the CDR3 reads TGTGCCAGTATCCCGAGTTACTCTGGAAACACCATATATTTT. The variable domain in full, with the rest retrieved from reference TRBV19 and TRBJ1-3, is DGGITQSPKYLFRKEGQNVTLSCEQNLNHDAMYWYRQDPGQGLRLIYYSQIVNDFQKGDIAEGYSVSREKKESFPLTVTSAQKNPTAFYLCASIPSYSGNTIYFGEGSWLTVV.

The CDR3 nucleotides read TGTGCCAGCGAGGGGCAGAGCTATGGCTACACCTTC. This gives the protein CASEGQSYGYTF. This chain connects TRBV28 to TRBJ1-2; D may be TRBD1 (5 bases). V was pared by 8 bases and J by 4 bases, with 11 bases between. The CDR3 length is 12 residues. The germline gives CDR1 MDHEN, CDR2 SYDVKM.

This clone appeared once. The CDR3 region has the DNA TGCAGCGCCGTTGGCTACACCTTC. This sequence encodes CSAVGYTF. The chain joins TRBV29-1 to TRBJ1-2, with D unresolved. V lost 7 bases, J lost 7 bases, and 4 bases lay in between. The CDR3 has 8 residues. The V gene's germline CDR1 is SQVTM and CDR2 ANQGSEA.

This clone was found a few times. This chain connects TRBV16 to TRBJ1-5; D is unclear. The germline V and J ends were trimmed by 2 bases and 6 bases, with 5 bases remaining between them. Germline assignment: CDR1 KGHSY and CDR2 FQNENV. This CDR3 is built from 12 residues. Written as DNA, the CDR3 is TGTGCCAGCAGCCAAATGGTTCAGCCCCAGCATTTT. Residues: CASSQMVQPQHF.

This clone was observed a handful of times. The chain employs TRBV28 and TRBJ1-5; a possible D gene is TRBD1 (6 bases). The CDR3 runs 17 residues. Trimming pared 3 bases from V and 3 bases from J, leaving 18 bases between. Germline V lookup: CDR1 MDHEN, CDR2 SYDVKM. This CDR3 reads CASSFEGGGRVNQPQHF. CDR3 nucleotide sequence: TGTGCCAGCAGTTTTGAGGGAGGGGGGAGGGTCAATCAGCCCCAGCATTTT.

This chain joins TRBV7-9 and TRBJ2-3; D gene ambiguous. The germline V gene has CDR1 SEHNR and CDR2 FQNEAQ (reference sequence). CDR3 size: 12 residues. V lost 5 bases to trimming and J lost 4 bases, with 7 bases between them. The CDR3 is CASSPFPDTQYF. The CDR3 DNA follows: TGTGCCAGCAGCCCCTTCCCAGATACGCAGTATTTT.

This rearrangement joins TRBV15 to TRBJ2-7; 8 nucleotides line up with TRBD1. The CDR3 has 16 residues. The germline V gene encodes CDR1 LNHNV and CDR2 YYDKDF (reference sequence). The V segment lost 1 base and the J segment 8 bases; nucleotides outside the gene matches: 13. CDR3 residues: CATSRGSGGSDFQQYF. The CDR3, as DNA: TGTGCCACCAGCAGAGGCTCAGGGGGCTCAGATTTTCAGCAGTACTTC.

V and J are TRBV5-1 and TRBJ1-4; no clear D gene. V lost 0 bases to trimming and J lost 5 bases, with 5 bases between them. The CDR3 runs to 13 residues. CDR1 and CDR2 from the germline V gene are SGHRS and YFSETQ. The CDR3 nucleotides read TGCGCCAGCAGCTTGGAGCCAAATGAAAAACTGTTTTTT. Translation: CASSLEPNEKLFF.

The chain employs TRBV10-1 and TRBJ2-5; D uncertain. Germline lookup yields CDR1 WNHNN and CDR2 SYGVQD (reference sequence). The V and J ends lost 0 bases and 4 bases respectively, with 9 bases between them. This CDR3 is built from 14 residues. CDR3 sequence: CASSESAGRETQYF. CDR3 nucleotide sequence: TGCGCCAGCAGTGAGTCGGCAGGTCGAGAGACCCAGTACTTC.